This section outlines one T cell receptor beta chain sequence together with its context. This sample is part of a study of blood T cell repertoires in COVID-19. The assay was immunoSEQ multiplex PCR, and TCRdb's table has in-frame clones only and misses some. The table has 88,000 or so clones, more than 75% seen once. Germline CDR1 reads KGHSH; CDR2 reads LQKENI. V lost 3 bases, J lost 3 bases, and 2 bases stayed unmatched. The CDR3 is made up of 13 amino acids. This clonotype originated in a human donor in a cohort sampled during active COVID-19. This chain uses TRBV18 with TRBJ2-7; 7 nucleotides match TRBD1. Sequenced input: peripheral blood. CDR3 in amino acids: CASSPGQNYEQYF. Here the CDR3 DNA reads TGTGCCAGCTCACCGGGACAGAACTACGAGCAGTACTTC.